Presented here are 9 T cell receptor beta chains from one specimen sequenced in a study of cytomegalovirus exposure and HLA in healthy donors. With 60 Vbeta and 13 Jbeta primers, the PCR was carried out. The method was immunoSEQ multiplex PCR; TCRdb's version includes in-frame clones alone and lacks a portion of them. The sample records fewer than 200,000 clones, 75% to 85% being singletons. Sequencing was carried out using PBMCs. The receptor source for this set is a woman between 18 and 29 years old in good health and CMV-seropositive.

V and J are TRBV5-4 and TRBJ2-7; TRBD1 might be the D (5 bases). CDR1 and CDR2 from the germline V gene are SGHNT and YYREEE (reference sequence). V was clipped by 0 bases and J by 0 bases, with 10 bases between them. The CDR3 covers 15 residues. The CDR3 sequence: CASSLGGAASYEQYF. The CDR3 bases are TGTGCCAGCAGCTTGGGTGGGGCTGCCTCCTACGAGCAGTACTTC. The whole variable domain, filled in from reference TRBV5-4 and TRBJ2-7, reads ETGVTQSPTHLIKTRGQQVTLRCSSQSGHNTVSWYQQALGQGPQFIFQYYREEENGRGNFPPRFSGLQFPNYSSELNVNALELDDSALYLCASSLGGAASYEQYFGPGTRLTVT.

The chain uses TRBV5-4 and TRBJ2-5, with a tentative D call TRBD2 (6 bases). Germline V lookup: CDR1 SGHNT, CDR2 YYREEE (reference sequence). This CDR3 is built from 15 residues. The ends were cut back, 0 bases at V and 5 bases at J, with 14 bases in the middle. CDR3 in amino acids: CASSLAAGRSETQYF. The CDR3 DNA is TGTGCCAGCAGCTTGGCTGCGGGGAGGTCGGAGACCCAGTACTTC.

The J gene is TRBJ1-4, the V gene TRBV6-1; a possible D gene is TRBD1 (6 bases). Trimming left V 3 bases short and J 4 bases short, with 12 bases between. In germline, CDR1 is MNHNS, CDR2 SASEGT. The CDR3 runs to 15 residues. DNA for the CDR3: TGTGCCAGCAGTGAGACAGGCGCCCGTAATGAAAAACTGTTTTTT. Translating gives CASSETGARNEKLFF.

The chain recombines TRBV5-6 with TRBJ1-5, with 7 bases that match TRBD1. This CDR3 is 19 amino acids long. Losses at the gene ends were 0 bases for V and 4 bases for J; bases not matched to a gene: 16. Germline-derived CDR1 and CDR2 are SGHDT and YYEEEE. DNA of the CDR3: TGTGCCAGCAGCTTGGGGGGACAGAATTTCCTTGGACCGAATCAGCCCCAGCATTTT. This encodes CASSLGGQNFLGPNQPQHF.

The chain links TRBV4-3 to TRBJ1-6, with D uncertain. This CDR3 comprises 17 residues. Germline CDR1 reads LGHNA; CDR2 reads YSLEER. Trimming took off 0 bases at V and 3 bases at J, with 12 bases between the two ends. For the CDR3, the DNA is TGCGCCAGCAGCCAAGAAGCGGCCAGCAACTATAATTCACCCCTCCACTTT. As protein: CASSQEAASNYNSPLHF.

This clone showed up just a few times. The gene calls are TRBV9 and TRBJ1-2; D remains unclear. The CDR3 is 15 amino acids. Trimming removed 0 bases at V and 5 bases at J, with 14 bases between. Germline V gene lookup returns CDR1 SGDLS and CDR2 YYNGEE. This chain's CDR3 is CASSVAPGRQYGYTF. CDR3 nucleotide sequence: TGTGCCAGCAGCGTAGCCCCGGGGAGGCAATATGGCTACACCTTC.

The genes are TRBV20-1 and TRBJ2-7, with TRBD1 matching over 7 bases. Germline trimming cut 6 bases from V and 7 bases from J; bases unmatched to any gene: 3. The germline V gene has CDR1 DFQATT and CDR2 SNEGSKA (reference sequence). This CDR3 has 10 residues. Here the CDR3 reads CSATRGEQYF. CDR3 sequence (DNA): TGCAGTGCGACCAGGGGGGAGCAGTACTTC.

V and J are TRBV5-8 and TRBJ2-2, with D possibly being TRBD1 (6 bases). The V gene's germline CDR1 is SGHTS and CDR2 YDEGEE. The V end was cut by 2 bases, the J end by 1 base, with 9 bases between. The length of the CDR3 is 15 residues. The CDR3 nucleotides read TGTGCCAGCAGCTTTCAGGGGATGAACACCGGGGAGCTGTTTTTT. Translation: CASSFQGMNTGELFF.

This clone was counted ten times or more. The chain employs TRBV19 and TRBJ2-7; perhaps TRBD1 as D (6 bases). Germline V CDR1 and CDR2: LNHDA, SQIVND (reference sequence). V was shortened by 2 bases and J by 4 bases, with 12 bases between the two germline ends. The CDR3 is made up of 14 amino acids. CDR3 region: CASSISPDRYEQYF. The CDR3 DNA reads as TGTGCCAGTAGTATATCCCCGGACAGATACGAGCAGTACTTC.